This T cell receptor (beta chain) was documented in a study of blood T cell repertoires in COVID-19. Study as a whole: Sites in the United States, Italy and Spain provided acute and convalescent COVID-19 samples. PBMCs, B-cell-depleted T cells, or T cells provided the cDNA or gDNA that made up the material.

CDR3 length: 16 residues. CDR1 SGHDN and CDR2 FVKESK come from the germline V gene. The junction had 6 bases not matched to a gene; V was cut back by 4 bases and J by 6 bases. Original processing methods: Reference gene primer amplification gave estimated nucleated cell counts. Here immunoSEQ multiplex PCR was the method, and the copy in TCRdb shows in-frame clones only, minus some. That table gives V, J and clone size, and the DNA gave D and trimming. This table has 90,000 to 120,000 clones, roughly 84% appearing once. Material: peripheral blood. The receptor was derived from a human donor in a cohort sampled during active COVID-19. The chain carries TRBV14 and TRBJ2-3; 14 positions agree with TRBD2. The CDR3 DNA follows: TGTGCCAGCAGCCGGACTAGCGGGAGGATCTCCGATACGCAGTATTTT. Translated: CASSRTSGRISDTQYF.